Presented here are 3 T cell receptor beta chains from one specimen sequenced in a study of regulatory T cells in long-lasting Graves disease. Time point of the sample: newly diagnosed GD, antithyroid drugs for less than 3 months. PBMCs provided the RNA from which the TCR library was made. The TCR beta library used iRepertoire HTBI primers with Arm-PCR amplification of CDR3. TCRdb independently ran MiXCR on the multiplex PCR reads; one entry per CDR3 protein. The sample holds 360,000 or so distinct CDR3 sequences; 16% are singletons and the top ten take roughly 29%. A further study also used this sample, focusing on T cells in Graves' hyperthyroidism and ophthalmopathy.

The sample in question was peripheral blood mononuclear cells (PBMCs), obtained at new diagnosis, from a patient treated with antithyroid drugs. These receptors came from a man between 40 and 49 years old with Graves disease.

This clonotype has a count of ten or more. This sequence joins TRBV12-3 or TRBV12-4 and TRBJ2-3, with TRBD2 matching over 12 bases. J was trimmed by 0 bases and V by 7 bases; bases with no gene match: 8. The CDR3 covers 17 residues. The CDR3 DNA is TGTGCCAGCACCCGGACTAGCGGGATCTGGAGCACAGATACGCAGTATTTT. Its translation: CASTRTSGIWSTDTQYF.

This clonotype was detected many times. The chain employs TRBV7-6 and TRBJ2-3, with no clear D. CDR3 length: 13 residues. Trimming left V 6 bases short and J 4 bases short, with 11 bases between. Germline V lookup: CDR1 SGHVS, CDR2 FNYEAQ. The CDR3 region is CASSYGPADTQYF. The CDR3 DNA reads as TGTGCCAGCAGTTACGGGCCAGCAGATACGCAGTATTTT.

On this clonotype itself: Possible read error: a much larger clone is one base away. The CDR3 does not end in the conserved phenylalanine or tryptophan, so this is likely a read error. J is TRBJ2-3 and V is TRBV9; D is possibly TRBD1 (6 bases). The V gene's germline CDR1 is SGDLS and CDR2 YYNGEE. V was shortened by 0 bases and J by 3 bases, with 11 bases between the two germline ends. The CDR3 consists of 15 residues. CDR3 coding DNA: TGTGCCAGCAGCGTAGGAGGAAGGGGGACAGATACGCAGTATTCT. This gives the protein CASSVGGRGTDTQYS.